This paragraph covers one TCR beta chain sequence. This clone occurred a few times. What this receptor recognizes is not known. No quality values exist for individual bases; no much larger clone is one base distant. CDR1 and CDR2, per the germline V gene, are SQVTM and ANQGSEA. Unmatched junction bases come to 5, with V trimmed by 4 bases and J by 2 bases. Its CDR3 holds 15 amino acids, cysteine through phenylalanine. The entry retains the CDR3 DNA only, 45 bases that are in frame from base 1. This sample is drawn from a study of radiotherapy plus CTLA-4 blockade in lung cancer (dated by TCRdb to the late 2010s). Regarding the study in general: Among enrolled patients, around 20% had an objective response and 30% to 35% reached disease control.

In this study, focal radiation therapy paired with CTLA-4 blockade (ipilimumab) was tested in patients who had chemo-refractory metastatic non-small-cell lung cancer. Libraries came from the immunoSEQ multiplex PCR assay. Drawn from immuneACCESS, this table holds only the in-frame rearrangements with V and J called that TCRdb kept. Clones are partly lost; checked studies trace under half to an unresolved V gene and leave the rest unexplained. The sample yields about 25,000 clones; over 70% were counted once. The ten largest clonotypes hold 3.6% of the sample. Beyond this particular receptor, the publication reports: The strongest predictors of response were reported to be early dynamic shifts in blood T cell clones along with a rise in serum interferon-beta following radiation. After treatment with radiotherapy and ipilimumab, TCR clones that originated in tumors expanded in peripheral blood.

The receptor's source is a human donor with non-small cell lung cancer who had stable disease on radiotherapy plus ipilimumab. Sequencing used peripheral blood, obtained from a patient treated with radiotherapy plus ipilimumab. The rearranged chain carries TRBV29-1 and TRBJ2-6, with 7 bases aligning to TRBD1. The CDR3 is CSVGSQGAGANVLTF. The DNA sequence is TGCAGCGTTGGGAGCCAGGGGGCTGGGGCCAACGTCCTGACTTTC.